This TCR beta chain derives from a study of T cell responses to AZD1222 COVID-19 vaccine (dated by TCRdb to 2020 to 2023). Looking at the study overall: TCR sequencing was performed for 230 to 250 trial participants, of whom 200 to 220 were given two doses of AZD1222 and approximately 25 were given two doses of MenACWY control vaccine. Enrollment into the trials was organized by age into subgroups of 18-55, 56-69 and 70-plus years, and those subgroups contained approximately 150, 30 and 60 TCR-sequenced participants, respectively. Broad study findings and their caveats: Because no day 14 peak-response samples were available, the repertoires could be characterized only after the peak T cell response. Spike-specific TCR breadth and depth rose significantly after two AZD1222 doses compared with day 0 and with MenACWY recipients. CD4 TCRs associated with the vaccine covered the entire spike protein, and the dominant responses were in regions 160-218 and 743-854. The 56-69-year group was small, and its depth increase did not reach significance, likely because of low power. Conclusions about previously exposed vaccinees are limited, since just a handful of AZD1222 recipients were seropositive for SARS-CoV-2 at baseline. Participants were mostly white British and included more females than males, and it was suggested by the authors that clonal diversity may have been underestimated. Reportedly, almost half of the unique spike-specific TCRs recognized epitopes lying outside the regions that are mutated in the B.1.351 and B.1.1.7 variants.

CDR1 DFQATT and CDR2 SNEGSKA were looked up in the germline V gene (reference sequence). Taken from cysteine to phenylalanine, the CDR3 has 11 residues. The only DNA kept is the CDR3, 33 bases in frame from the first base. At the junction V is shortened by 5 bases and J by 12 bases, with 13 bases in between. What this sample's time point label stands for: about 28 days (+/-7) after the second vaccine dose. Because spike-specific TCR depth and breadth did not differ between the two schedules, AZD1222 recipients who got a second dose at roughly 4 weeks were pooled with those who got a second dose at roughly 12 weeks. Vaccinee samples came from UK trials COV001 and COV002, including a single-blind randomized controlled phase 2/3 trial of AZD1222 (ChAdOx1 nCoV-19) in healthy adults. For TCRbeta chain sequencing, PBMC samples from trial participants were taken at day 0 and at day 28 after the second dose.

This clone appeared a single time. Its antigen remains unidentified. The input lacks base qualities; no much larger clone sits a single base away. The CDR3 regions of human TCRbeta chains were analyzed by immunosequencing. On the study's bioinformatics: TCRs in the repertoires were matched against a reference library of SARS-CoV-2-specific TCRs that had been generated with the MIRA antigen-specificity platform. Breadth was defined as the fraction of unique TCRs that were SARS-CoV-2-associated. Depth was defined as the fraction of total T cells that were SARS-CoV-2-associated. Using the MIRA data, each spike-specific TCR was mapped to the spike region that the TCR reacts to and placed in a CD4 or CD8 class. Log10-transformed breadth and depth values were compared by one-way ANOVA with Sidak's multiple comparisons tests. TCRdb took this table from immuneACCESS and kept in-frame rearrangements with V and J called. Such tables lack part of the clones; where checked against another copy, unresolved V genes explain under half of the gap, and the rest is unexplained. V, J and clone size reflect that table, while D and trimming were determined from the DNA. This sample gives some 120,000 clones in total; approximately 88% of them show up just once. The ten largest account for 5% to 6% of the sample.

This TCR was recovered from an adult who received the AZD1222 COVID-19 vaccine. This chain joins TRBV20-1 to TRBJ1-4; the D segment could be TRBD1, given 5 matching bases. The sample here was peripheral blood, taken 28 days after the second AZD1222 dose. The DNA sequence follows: TGCAGTGCTGAAGGGGCCGGTCAACTGTTTTTT. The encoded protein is CSAEGAGQLFF.